Below, 16 T cell receptor beta chains from the same sample are listed, as sequenced in a study of shared clonotypes between healthy human individuals. This table comes from immunoSEQ multiplex PCR, and its TCRdb copy is limited to in-frame clones, with some not included. This table has around 2,000,000 clones, about 95% appearing once. CD45RO-negative CD8 cells positively selected for CCR7 made up the naive population, which excluded terminally differentiated effector memory CD45RA+ cells. Sample: naive CD8+ T cells sorted from blood. The receptors shown here come from a man in his late teens or twenties in good health.

V is TRBV21-1 and J is TRBJ2-7; the DNA was not used to check the table's D call, TRBD2. TRBV21-1 is assigned pseudogene status. This CDR3 region has 18 residues. CDR3 coding DNA: TGTGCCAGCAGCCCCTTAAACTGTCAGGACGGGAGCTCCTACGAGCAGTACTTC. It encodes CASSPLNCQDGSSYEQYF.

This chain uses TRBV30 with TRBJ2-4, with a tentative D call TRBD1 (6 bases). V was shortened by 0 bases and J by 0 bases, with 12 bases between the two germline ends. The CDR3 is made up of 16 amino acids. CDR1 is GTSNPN and CDR2 is SVGIG in the germline V gene (reference sequence). In DNA form, the CDR3 reads TGTGCCTGGAGTGTACGGGACACCGTAGCCAAAAACATTCAGTACTTC. Residues: CAWSVRDTVAKNIQYF.

This sequence joins TRBV4-2 and TRBJ1-2; TRBD1 aligns across 9 bases. With 0 bases clipped from V and 4 bases from J, the junction kept 3 bases outside the gene matches. CDR3 length equals 15 residues. Germline CDR1 LGHNA, CDR2 YNFKEQ. The CDR3 is CASSQEQGAGYGYTF. DNA for the CDR3: TGTGCCAGCAGCCAAGAACAGGGGGCCGGCTATGGCTACACCTTC.

V usage is TRBV6-6 and J usage is TRBJ2-1, with TRBD2 identical over 9 bases. CDR3 length: 15 residues. V lost 9 bases, J lost 8 bases, and 14 bases stayed unmatched. CDR1 is MNHNY, CDR2 SVGAGI, per germline (reference sequence). The CDR3 nucleotides are TGTGCCAGTGAACTAGCGGGCATCGACGGCTATGAGCAGTTCTTC. Its protein product is CASELAGIDGYEQFF.

This chain links TRBV7-6 with TRBJ2-1, with 10 bases that match TRBD1. Trimming removed 1 base from V and 2 bases from J; junction bases left unmatched: 8. The CDR3 length is 18 residues. Germline-derived CDR1 and CDR2 are SGHVS and FNYEAQ. The CDR3: CASSLVTGQGGPYNEQFF. CDR3 sequence (DNA): TGTGCCAGCAGCTTAGTCACCGGACAGGGGGGACCCTACAATGAGCAGTTCTTC. Full variable domain (rest looked up from reference TRBV7-6 and TRBJ2-1): GAGVSQSPRYKVTKRGQDVALRCDPISGHVSLYWYRQALGQGPEFLTYFNYEAQQDKSGLPNDRFSAERPEGSISTLTIQRTEQRDSAMYRCASSLVTGQGGPYNEQFFGPGTRLTVL.

This clone was observed once. The chain uses TRBV27 and TRBJ2-7; 7 positions match TRBD2. The V gene end was trimmed by 8 bases and the J gene end by 4 bases; junction bases not matched to a gene: 14. This CDR3 is built from 15 residues. Germline CDR1 MNHEY, CDR2 SMNVEV (reference sequence). The chain's CDR3 is CASATVREAGYEQYF. CDR3 nucleotides: TGTGCCAGCGCCACTGTACGGGAGGCGGGGTACGAGCAGTACTTC.

The rearrangement links TRBV6-5 to TRBJ1-6, with D tentatively TRBD1 (6 bases). The CDR3 has 15 amino acids. Trimming took 2 bases from V and 10 from J, leaving 15 bases between them. Germline CDR1 and CDR2: MNHEY and SVGAGI. Here the CDR3 reads CASSYREARGSPLHF. The CDR3 region has the DNA TGTGCCAGCAGTTACCGCGAGGCCAGGGGCTCACCCCTCCACTTT.

The chain joins TRBV6-1 to TRBJ2-7, with a weak D call TRBD2 (5 bases). The germline V and J ends were trimmed by 11 bases and 3 bases, with 17 bases remaining between them. The CDR3 contains 13 residues. Germline CDR1 MNHNS, CDR2 SASEGT. The CDR3 loop is CAYRESNFYEQYF. The DNA of the CDR3 is TGTGCCTACCGGGAAAGCAACTTCTACGAGCAGTACTTC.

J is TRBJ2-1 and V is TRBV28; 7 bases are shared with TRBD2. There are 14 residues in the CDR3. Germline CDR1 is MDHEN and CDR2 is SYDVKM. Trimming cost V 2 bases and J 3 bases; bases outside gene matches: 1. The CDR3 protein is CASSLGTNYNEQFF. The CDR3 DNA follows: TGTGCCAGCAGTTTAGGGACTAACTACAATGAGCAGTTCTTC.

The chain recombines TRBV7-6 with TRBJ2-4; TRBD2 matches 12 bases. The CDR3 is 19 residues long. The ends lost 5 bases at V and 1 base at J; junction bases unmatched: 12. Germline V gene sequence: CDR1 SGHVS, CDR2 FNYEAQ. Written as DNA, the CDR3 is TGTGCCAGCAGCCCCCTAGTGGGGACTAGCGGGCCGGCCAAAAACATTCAGTACTTC. The encoded protein is CASSPLVGTSGPAKNIQYF. The full variable domain, its missing parts supplied by reference TRBV7-6 and TRBJ2-4, is GAGVSQSPRYKVTKRGQDVALRCDPISGHVSLYWYRQALGQGPEFLTYFNYEAQQDKSGLPNDRFSAERPEGSISTLTIQRTEQRDSAMYRCASSPLVGTSGPAKNIQYFGAGTRLSVL.

J is TRBJ2-7 and V is TRBV29-1; D is unresolved. The CDR3 is 14 amino acids. Trimming took 0 bases from V and 5 from J, leaving 14 bases between them. Germline V CDR1 and CDR2: SQVTM, ANQGSEA. The CDR3 sequence is CSVEEVLPIDEQYF. The CDR3, as DNA: TGCAGCGTTGAAGAGGTCCTCCCGATCGACGAGCAGTACTTC.

This clone has only one observation. Other nucleotide sequences in the sample specify the same CDR3. The chain is built from TRBV7-9 and TRBJ1-1; D gene uncertain. CDR1 and CDR2 (germline): SEHNR, FQNEAQ (reference sequence). V gave up 7 bases and J gave up 2 bases, with 8 bases separating them. CDR3 size: 12 residues. The CDR3 reads CASIKGNTEAFF. The CDR3 DNA sequence: TGTGCCAGCATCAAGGGAAACACTGAAGCTTTCTTT.

The J gene is TRBJ1-5, the V gene TRBV10-2; D perhaps matches TRBD1 (5 bases). The CDR3 is made up of 14 amino acids. CDR1 and CDR2 (germline): WSHSY, SAAADI. Trimming cost V 6 bases and J 0 bases, with 9 bases left between them. The CDR3 DNA reads TGCGCCAGCAGGGGGACGGATAGCAATCAGCCCCAGCATTTT. It specifies CASRGTDSNQPQHF.

As to this clone: The sample has other DNA sequences that encode this CDR3 too. The chain links TRBV6-5 to TRBJ1-2, with 8 positions matching TRBD1. With 4 bases clipped from V and 3 bases from J, the junction kept 4 bases outside the gene matches. Germline-derived CDR1 and CDR2 are MNHEY and SVGAGI. The CDR3 has 14 residues. DNA of the CDR3: TGTGCCAGCAGTTCAGGACAGGGCGACTATGGCTACACCTTC. This gives the protein CASSSGQGDYGYTF.

This chain joins TRBV4-1 and TRBJ2-7; D remains unclear. The CDR3 totals 13 residues. The V and J ends lost 0 bases and 9 bases respectively, with 12 bases between them. Per the germline V gene, CDR1 is MGHRA and CDR2 is YSYEKL. The CDR3: CASSQDPQLVQYF. CDR3 nucleotides: TGCGCCAGCAGCCAAGATCCGCAGCTTGTGCAGTACTTC.

The chain combines TRBV30 with TRBJ2-3; TRBD2 agrees at 9 bases. Germline assignment: CDR1 GTSNPN and CDR2 SVGIG (reference sequence). Trimming removed 4 bases from V and 6 bases from J; junction bases left unmatched: 8. The CDR3 length is 14 residues. CDR3 amino acids: CAWNSGGNWDTQYF. In DNA, the CDR3 is TGTGCCTGGAATAGCGGGGGCAACTGGGATACGCAGTATTTT.